The sample holds many counts of the clone carrying this TCR beta chain. The CDR3 is 13 residues long. Trimming pared 4 bases from V and 4 bases from J, leaving 10 bases between. Germline CDR1 and CDR2: LGHDT and YNNKEL (reference sequence). The sample originates from a study of regulatory T cells in long-lasting Graves disease. Arm-PCR of CDR3 regions and iRepertoire HTBI primers were used to build TCR beta libraries. TCRdb recomputed calls from the multiplex PCR reads with MiXCR, one row per CDR3 protein. Found here are around 460,000 distinct CDR3 sequences, approximately 23% of them singletons; the top ten hold over 10%. Time point in this sample: persistent/refractory GD, antithyroid drugs over 5 years with positive TRAb. Following extraction of RNA from PBMCs, that RNA was used to make the TCR library.

The V gene is TRBV3-1, the J gene TRBJ1-2; unclear D gene. The sequence came from a female donor with Graves disease. The sequenced sample was peripheral blood mononuclear cells (PBMCs), obtained when the disease was refractory, from a patient treated with antithyroid drugs. The CDR3 DNA follows: TGTGCCAGCAGCCCCTCCTCAAGCTATGGCTACACCTTC. Translation: CASSPSSSYGYTF.